What follows is one T cell receptor (beta chain) and its context. A universal primer site was created by template switching, with the cDNA bearing unique molecular identifiers. TCRdb reprocessed the 5' RACE reads via MiXCR and lists one record per CDR3 protein. The table includes around 530,000 distinct CDR3 sequences, roughly 15% detected once. This record belongs to a study of identical twins. CDR3 size: 13 residues. Germline CDR1 reads WSHSY; CDR2 reads SAAADI. With 0 bases removed from V and 5 bases from J, the gap between germline ends came to 8 bases. This sample also belongs to another study, concerning yellow fever vaccine responses in identical twins. That publication notes: Twins' vaccine T cell response reportedly gave the appearance of partial convergence and partial personalization.

The specimen was CD4+ T cells sorted from blood. This receptor was identified in a woman between 18 and 30 years old in good health. The chain recombines TRBV10-2 with TRBJ2-7; unclear D gene. The CDR3 here is CASSESWDDEQYF. As DNA, the CDR3 is TGCGCCAGCAGTGAGTCGTGGGATGACGAGCAGTACTTC.